This T cell receptor (beta chain) was found in a study of T cell repertoires in cytomegalovirus infection. Study as a whole: Selected CMV epitopes included recently identified HLA-C-restricted ones as well as well-studied HLA-B-restricted ones. Through public TCR beta signatures, both CMV infection and matching HLA type were indicated.

General study results and limits: The study found HLA-C-restricted CMV-specific TCR beta clonotypes dominating the ex vivo response. CMV carriers with the relevant HLA were identified by cumulative public TCR beta family frequency.

About this clonotype: Its antigen is not identified.

Each CDR3 protein is one row after TCRdb ran MiXCR on the reads. The table lists under 150,000 distinct CDR3 sequences, about 33% of them singletons. Sequencing used CD8+ T cells from cultured PBMCs, obtained from culture after CMV antigen stimulation. The receptor comes from a human donor in good health (CMV status not recorded). Some clones in this sample may be carry-over from other donors' samples.

The CDR3 nucleotides read TGTGCCACCCTAACAGAGTACTATGGCTACACCTTC. Translation gives CATLTEYYGYTF. This chain links TRBV19 with TRBJ1-2; no firm D call. The germline V and J ends were trimmed by 10 bases and 3 bases, with 12 bases remaining between them. This CDR3 is built from 12 residues. Germline-derived CDR1 and CDR2 are LNHDA and SQIVND (reference sequence).